This TCR beta chain was recorded in a study of blood T cells in healthy people across ages. Next came a second PCR, run for about 6 to 12 cycles, which used a sample-barcoded 5' primer along with a J-beta primer mix. TCRdb itself ran the 5' RACE reads through MiXCR, one entry per CDR3 protein. Of fewer than 1.5 million distinct CDR3 sequences in the sample, about 40% were seen once. Study-level results: There was a strong correlation between TCR beta diversity and naive T cell percentage. Significant beta diversity loss was already apparent by age approximately 42, declining roughly linearly.

Unmatched junction bases numbered 11, after V lost 0 bases and J lost 7 bases. CDR3 size: 16 residues. CDR1 and CDR2 from the germline V gene are LNHNV and YYDKDF (reference sequence). About this clonotype itself: Its antigen is not identified.

This receptor was obtained from a woman under 30 in good health. The rearrangement links TRBV15 to TRBJ1-2, with 7 positions matching TRBD1. Sequences were obtained from blood. This CDR3 is CATSRDLSGGDSGYTF. For the CDR3, the DNA is TGTGCCACCAGCAGAGATTTGTCAGGGGGTGACTCTGGCTACACCTTC.